Sequencing of this T cell receptor (beta chain) was carried out in a study of T cells after posttransplantation cyclophosphamide. This table comes from immunoSEQ multiplex PCR, and its TCRdb copy is limited to in-frame clones, with some not included. The sample lists approximately 30,000 clones, about 89% occurring once. Points from the study as a whole: Donor-recipient repertoire similarity was low at 1-2 months, rising over year one.

A word on this clone: The antigen is undetermined.

Cells defined as naive were viable CD3+CD4+ or CD3+CD8+ and CCR7+CD45RA+CD45RO-CD95-CD27+CD28+. The junction had 3 bases not matched to a gene; V was cut back by 6 bases and J by 6 bases. The germline gives CDR1 MDHEN, CDR2 SYDVKM. This CDR3 region has 13 residues. Source material: naive CD4+ T cells sorted from PBMCs. The sequence derives from a woman aged 60 to 75 in good health, CMV-negative, and a related stem cell transplant donor. The rearrangement uses TRBV28 and TRBJ1-5, with TRBD1 identical over 9 bases. The CDR3 region has the DNA TGTGCCAGCAGGCGGACAGGGGTTCAGCCCCAGCATTTT. Its translation: CASRRTGVQPQHF.